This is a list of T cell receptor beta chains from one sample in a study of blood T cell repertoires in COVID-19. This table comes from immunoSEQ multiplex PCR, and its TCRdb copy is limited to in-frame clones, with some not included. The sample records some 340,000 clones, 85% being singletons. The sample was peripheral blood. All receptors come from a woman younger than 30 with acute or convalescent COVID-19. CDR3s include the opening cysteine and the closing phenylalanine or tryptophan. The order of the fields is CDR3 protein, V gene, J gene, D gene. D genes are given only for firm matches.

cdr3_aa: CASSFDREGYTF
v_call: TRBV5-1
j_call: TRBJ1-2
d_call: TRBD1

cdr3_aa: CASMTKETQYF
v_call: TRBV2
j_call: TRBJ2-5
d_call: .

cdr3_aa: CASRGRGSTDTQYF
v_call: TRBV6-6
j_call: TRBJ2-3
d_call: .

cdr3_aa: CASSPPSTGILLYSNQPQHF
v_call: TRBV6-6
j_call: TRBJ1-5
d_call: .

cdr3_aa: CASSFIQGWYYTF
v_call: TRBV27
j_call: TRBJ1-2
d_call: .

cdr3_aa: CASSLQGSSYEQYF
v_call: TRBV7-6
j_call: TRBJ2-7
d_call: .

cdr3_aa: CASSIVRGSEAFF
v_call: TRBV19
j_call: TRBJ1-1
d_call: .

cdr3_aa: CASSYGRGNTEAFF
v_call: TRBV6-5
j_call: TRBJ1-1
d_call: .

cdr3_aa: CAWSNLGGGYEQYF
v_call: TRBV30
j_call: TRBJ2-7
d_call: .

cdr3_aa: CAISEPGGGTNYGYTF
v_call: TRBV10-3
j_call: TRBJ1-2
d_call: .

cdr3_aa: CSVEEPQNNEQFF
v_call: TRBV29-1
j_call: TRBJ2-1
d_call: .

cdr3_aa: CASSNQGYGYTF
v_call: TRBV6-5
j_call: TRBJ1-2
d_call: .

cdr3_aa: CASSSSGTFSDTQYF
v_call: TRBV19
j_call: TRBJ2-3
d_call: TRBD2

cdr3_aa: CASSPDRGSGYTF
v_call: TRBV3-1/TRBV3-2
j_call: TRBJ1-2
d_call: TRBD1

cdr3_aa: CASSPSTGTNTGELFF
v_call: TRBV4-1
j_call: TRBJ2-2
d_call: .

cdr3_aa: CATSDPVEAPYEQYF
v_call: TRBV24-1
j_call: TRBJ2-7
d_call: .

cdr3_aa: CASSLFGTAKNQPQHF
v_call: TRBV5-5
j_call: TRBJ1-5
d_call: TRBD1

cdr3_aa: CASRKGSGSGETQYF
v_call: TRBV19
j_call: TRBJ2-5
d_call: .

cdr3_aa: CASSPSTWTGGEAFF
v_call: TRBV28
j_call: TRBJ1-1
d_call: TRBD1

cdr3_aa: CASSSPGTGNGRPQHF
v_call: TRBV28
j_call: TRBJ1-5
d_call: TRBD1

cdr3_aa: CASSLGSGGHGYTF
v_call: TRBV5-8
j_call: TRBJ1-2
d_call: TRBD1

cdr3_aa: CASSLVEGREKLFF
v_call: TRBV7-9
j_call: TRBJ1-4
d_call: .

cdr3_aa: CASSPEGEISYNSPLHF
v_call: TRBV9
j_call: TRBJ1-6
d_call: .

cdr3_aa: CASSNPQNRGQEQFF
v_call: TRBV19
j_call: TRBJ2-1
d_call: TRBD1

cdr3_aa: CASSHRQGF
v_call: TRBV4-2
j_call: TRBJ1-1
d_call: TRBD1

cdr3_aa: CAISELYGNQPQHF
v_call: TRBV10-3
j_call: TRBJ1-5
d_call: .

cdr3_aa: CASSLGALQETQYF
v_call: TRBV28
j_call: TRBJ2-5
d_call: .

cdr3_aa: CASSSTAGDEQFF
v_call: TRBV18
j_call: TRBJ2-1
d_call: .

cdr3_aa: CASSLWGQHQDTQYF
v_call: TRBV7-3
j_call: TRBJ2-3
d_call: .

cdr3_aa: CASSVSGGVAYEQYF
v_call: TRBV9
j_call: TRBJ2-7
d_call: TRBD2

cdr3_aa: CASTGQGSVYGYTF
v_call: TRBV27
j_call: TRBJ1-2
d_call: TRBD1

cdr3_aa: CASSLGQGGGYTF
v_call: TRBV12-3/TRBV12-4
j_call: TRBJ1-2
d_call: TRBD1

cdr3_aa: CASREPGLAGGTGELFF
v_call: TRBV5-1
j_call: TRBJ2-2
d_call: TRBD2

cdr3_aa: CASSLTSGRAYVYEQYF
v_call: TRBV28
j_call: TRBJ2-7
d_call: TRBD2

cdr3_aa: CASSPSPRGPGNTIYF
v_call: TRBV5-6
j_call: TRBJ1-3
d_call: TRBD1

cdr3_aa: CASSPQVLSQGANYGYTF
v_call: TRBV4-2
j_call: TRBJ1-2
d_call: TRBD1

cdr3_aa: CASSFSRSSYEQYF
v_call: TRBV5-1
j_call: TRBJ2-7
d_call: .

cdr3_aa: CAWSGGGTYYEQYF
v_call: TRBV30
j_call: TRBJ2-7
d_call: TRBD2

cdr3_aa: CATSDTSGRADTQYF
v_call: TRBV24-1
j_call: TRBJ2-3
d_call: TRBD2

cdr3_aa: CASRDSGMYSNQPQHF
v_call: TRBV19
j_call: TRBJ1-5
d_call: .

cdr3_aa: CASRTSQPQHF
v_call: TRBV6-5
j_call: TRBJ1-5
d_call: .

cdr3_aa: CASRAGMTETQYF
v_call: TRBV19
j_call: TRBJ2-5
d_call: .

cdr3_aa: CASSPRAGVLADTQYF
v_call: TRBV5-1
j_call: TRBJ2-3
d_call: TRBD2

cdr3_aa: CATTQSGANTEAFF
v_call: TRBV15
j_call: TRBJ1-1
d_call: .

cdr3_aa: CASSLGGNIDHEQYF
v_call: TRBV11-2
j_call: TRBJ2-7
d_call: .

cdr3_aa: CAVQGPLYEQYF
v_call: TRBV19
j_call: TRBJ2-7
d_call: .

cdr3_aa: CASSFASGRASQNEQFF
v_call: TRBV28
j_call: TRBJ2-1
d_call: TRBD2

cdr3_aa: CASSRLAGVNNEQFF
v_call: TRBV27
j_call: TRBJ2-1
d_call: TRBD2

cdr3_aa: CATSDRQGTDTQYF
v_call: TRBV24-1
j_call: TRBJ2-3
d_call: TRBD1

cdr3_aa: CASSQQGGPGINYGYTF
v_call: TRBV4-2
j_call: TRBJ1-2
d_call: TRBD1

cdr3_aa: CASSQEGGFNEKLFF
v_call: TRBV4-1
j_call: TRBJ1-4
d_call: .

cdr3_aa: CASSYGPSDRGYTEAFF
v_call: TRBV6-2/TRBV6-3
j_call: TRBJ1-1
d_call: TRBD1

cdr3_aa: CASSPAGLGQATEAFF
v_call: TRBV28
j_call: TRBJ1-1
d_call: TRBD1

cdr3_aa: CASSDPTASVYGYTF
v_call: TRBV25-1
j_call: TRBJ1-2
d_call: .

cdr3_aa: CASRWGRNTGELFF
v_call: TRBV19
j_call: TRBJ2-2
d_call: .